This TCR beta chain was sequenced during a study of response to subunit inactivated influenza vaccine. TCRdb called the RT-PCR reads again in MiXCR, with one record for every CDR3 protein. This table has hundreds of thousands of distinct CDR3 sequences, 16% appearing once. The sample holds a few counts of this clonotype. The germline V and J ends were trimmed by 6 bases and 2 bases, with 13 bases remaining between them. This CDR3 has 15 amino acids. Sample: CD4+ T cells sorted from PBMCs, taken approximately 25 months after vaccination. This TCR was recovered from a man aged 50 to 69 who received an inactivated influenza vaccine. J is TRBJ2-2 and V is TRBV12-3 or TRBV12-4, with D perhaps TRBD2 (6 bases). CDR3 DNA sequence: TGTGCCAGCAGGGCCGTCGCGGGAAACACCGGGGAGCTGTTTTTT. Its protein is CASRAVAGNTGELFF.